This T cell receptor beta chain was documented in a study of blood T cell repertoires in COVID-19. Study as a whole: Collection of acute and convalescent COVID-19 samples took place in the United States, Italy and Spain. The cDNA or gDNA used as material had been derived from T cells, B-cell-depleted T cells, or PBMCs.

Germline V gene data show CDR1 as GTSNPN and CDR2 as SVGIG (reference sequence). V lost 0 bases, J lost 2 bases, and 3 bases stayed unmatched. The CDR3 length is 15 residues. Original processing notes: Amplification from reference gene primers served as the basis for estimated nucleated cell counts. Assay used: immunoSEQ multiplex PCR; TCRdb lists only in-frame clones, some missing. Clone size and the V and J calls come from that table; the DNA yielded D and trimming. The repertoire holds roughly 280,000 clones, with roughly nine tenths as singletons. The sequenced sample consisted of peripheral blood. The genes are TRBV30 and TRBJ2-7; 11 bases map to TRBD2. This clonotype was obtained from a woman in her forties or fifties who had recovered from COVID-19. The CDR3 loop reads CAWSVLAGGPYEQYF. As DNA, the CDR3 is TGTGCCTGGAGTGTCTTAGCGGGGGGGCCCTACGAGCAGTACTTC.